Presented here are 7 T cell receptor beta chains from one specimen sequenced in a study of T cell responses to AZD1222 COVID-19 vaccine. Here immunoSEQ multiplex PCR was the method, and the copy in TCRdb shows in-frame clones only, minus some. The data show more than 150,000 clones, approximately 90% seen once. The sample in question was peripheral blood, obtained 28 days after the second AZD1222 dose. All receptors come from an adult who received the AZD1222 COVID-19 vaccine.

This chain connects TRBV5-1 to TRBJ1-1; perhaps TRBD1 as D (6 bases). Germline CDR1 reads SGHRS; CDR2 reads YFSETQ. The CDR3 length is 16 residues. Trimming removed 4 bases from V and 0 bases from J, with 16 bases in between. CDR3 sequence (DNA): TGCGCCAGCAGCCTGGATCCGGGGGCTCTGAACACTGAAGCTTTCTTT. Translating it yields CASSLDPGALNTEAFF.

The chain has TRBV3-1 (or the pseudogene TRBV3-2) and TRBJ1-1; the match to TRBD1 covers 7 bases. The CDR3 sequence is 14 residues long. Germline V gene lookup returns CDR1 LGHDT and CDR2 YNNKEL (reference sequence). V dropped 1 base and J dropped 6; count of bases not matched to a gene: 5. CDR3 DNA sequence: TGTGCCAGCAGCCAAGGTGTCAGGGGGTCTGAAGCTTTCTTT. Amino acid sequence: CASSQGVRGSEAFF.

V gene TRBV3-1 (or the pseudogene TRBV3-2) combines with J gene TRBJ1-4; D is perhaps TRBD1 (6 bases). CDR3 length: 15 residues. V lost 4 bases and J lost 7, with 16 bases in between. From germline, CDR1 is LGHDT and CDR2 YNNKEL (reference sequence). CDR3 sequence reads: CASSRTRGGIEKLFF. The DNA of the CDR3 is TGTGCCAGCAGCCGGACGCGAGGGGGTATTGAAAAACTGTTTTTT.

The rearrangement joins TRBV11-2 to TRBJ1-1; unclear D gene. The CDR3 is 12 amino acids. V lost 4 bases to trimming and J lost 7 bases, with 10 bases between them. The germline V gene encodes CDR1 SGHAT and CDR2 FQNNGV. CDR3 nucleotides: TGTGCCAGCAGCTCCCCCGGGAGTGAAGCTTTCTTT. It is translated as CASSSPGSEAFF.

The V gene is TRBV28, the J gene TRBJ1-1; possible D gene TRBD1, 5 bases. CDR3 length: 15 amino acids. The V end was cut by 5 bases, the J end by 1 base, with 14 bases between. CDR1 MDHEN and CDR2 SYDVKM come from the germline V gene. In DNA form, the CDR3 reads TGTGCCAGCAGTCCCTACCAGGGCGGGAACACTGAAGCTTTCTTT. Translated, it gives CASSPYQGGNTEAFF.

The V gene is TRBV7-9, the J gene TRBJ1-2; D not resolved. Trimming left V 5 bases short and J 4 bases short, with 14 bases between. CDR3 length: 14 amino acids. CDR1 and CDR2 from the germline V gene are SEHNR and FQNEAQ (reference sequence). In DNA, the CDR3 is TGTGCCAGCAGCGATTGGCTCTCGACCTATGGCTACACCTTC. It is translated as CASSDWLSTYGYTF.

The chain employs TRBV30 and TRBJ1-2; TRBD1 matches at 8 bases. V was clipped by 0 bases and J by 8 bases; unmatched bases: 5. The CDR3 extends over 13 amino acids. Germline loops: CDR1 GTSNPN, CDR2 SVGIG (reference sequence). The DNA for the CDR3 is TGTGCCTGGAGTGTCGGTCAGGGGGCCGGCTACACCTTC. This sequence encodes CAWSVGQGAGYTF.